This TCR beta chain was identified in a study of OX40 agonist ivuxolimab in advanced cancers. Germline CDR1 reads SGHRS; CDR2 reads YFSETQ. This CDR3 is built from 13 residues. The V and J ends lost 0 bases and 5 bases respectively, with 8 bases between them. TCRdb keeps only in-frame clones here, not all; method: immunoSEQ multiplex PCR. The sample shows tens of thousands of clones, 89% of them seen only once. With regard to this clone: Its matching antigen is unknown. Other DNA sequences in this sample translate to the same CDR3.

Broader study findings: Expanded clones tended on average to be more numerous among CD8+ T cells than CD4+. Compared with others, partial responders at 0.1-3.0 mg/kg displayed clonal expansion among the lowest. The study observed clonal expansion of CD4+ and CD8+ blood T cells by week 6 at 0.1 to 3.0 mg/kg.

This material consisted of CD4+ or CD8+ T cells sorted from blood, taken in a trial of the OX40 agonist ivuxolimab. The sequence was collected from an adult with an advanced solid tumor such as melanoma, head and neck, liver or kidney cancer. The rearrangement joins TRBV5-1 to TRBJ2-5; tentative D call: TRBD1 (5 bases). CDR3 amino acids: CASSLEGRETQYF. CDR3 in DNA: TGCGCCAGCAGCTTGGAGGGGCGGGAGACCCAGTACTTC.